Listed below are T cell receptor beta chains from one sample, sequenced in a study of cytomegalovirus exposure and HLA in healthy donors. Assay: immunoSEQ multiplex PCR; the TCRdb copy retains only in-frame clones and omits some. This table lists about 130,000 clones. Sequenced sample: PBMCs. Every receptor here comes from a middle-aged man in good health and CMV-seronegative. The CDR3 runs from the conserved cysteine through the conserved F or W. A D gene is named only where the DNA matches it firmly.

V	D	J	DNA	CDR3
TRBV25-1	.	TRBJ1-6	TGTGCCAGCAGTCTTAATTCACCCCTCCACTTT	CASSLNSPLHF
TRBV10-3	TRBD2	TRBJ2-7	TGTGCCATCAGCGATCTCCGCGGGACTAGCGGGAGAAGGGAAAGATACGAGCAGTACTTC	CAISDLRGTSGRRERYEQYF
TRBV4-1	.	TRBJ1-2	TGCGCCAGCAGCCAAGATGGGGCAGGGGTCTATGGCTACACCTTC	CASSQDGAGVYGYTF
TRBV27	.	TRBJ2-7	TGTGCCAGCAGTTTCCTTAGGGCGGGGGAGCAGTACTTC	CASSFLRAGEQYF
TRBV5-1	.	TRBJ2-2	TGCGCCAGCAGCTTGGCAGTAACGCCCGGGGAGCTGTTTTTT	CASSLAVTPGELFF
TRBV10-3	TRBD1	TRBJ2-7	TGTGCCATCGGGACAGGGGGCTACGAGCAGTACTTC	CAIGTGGYEQYF
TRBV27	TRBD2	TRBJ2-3	TGTGCCAGCAGTACCCTAGCGGGAGGAAGCACAGATACGCAGTATTTT	CASSTLAGGSTDTQYF
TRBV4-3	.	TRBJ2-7	TGCGCCAGCAGTCAGTCAGGGCTGGCTACCTACGAGCAGTACTTC	CASSQSGLATYEQYF
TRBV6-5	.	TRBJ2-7	TGTGCCAGCAGTTGGCAGGTAGAAAAGGTCTACGAGCAGTACTTC	CASSWQVEKVYEQYF
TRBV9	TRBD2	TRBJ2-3	TGTGCCAGCAGCGTAGGACTAGCGGATTACACAGATACGCAGTATTTT	CASSVGLADYTDTQYF
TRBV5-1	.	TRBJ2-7	TGCGCCAGCAGCCGGGGGTCGGCGGGAAACTACGAGCAGTACTTC	CASSRGSAGNYEQYF
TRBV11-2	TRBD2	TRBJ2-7	TGTGCCAGCAGCTTAGACCTAGCGGGTGGCCGGCGGTACGAGCAGTACTTC	CASSLDLAGGRRYEQYF
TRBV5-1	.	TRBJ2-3	TGCGCCAGCAGCTTATCCGCGGGATCACACACAGATACGCAGTATTTT	CASSLSAGSHTDTQYF
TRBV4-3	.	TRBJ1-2	TGCGCCAGCAGCCAAGAGGTTGCGGACAGCGACTGGTTCTATGGCTACACCTTC	CASSQEVADSDWFYGYTF
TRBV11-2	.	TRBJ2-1	TGTGCCAGCAGCTTAGTTGCGATCACCGATGAGCAGTTCTTC	CASSLVAITDEQFF
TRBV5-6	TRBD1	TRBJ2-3	TGTGCCAGCAGCTTAGGACAGGGGTCAGATACGCAGTATTTT	CASSLGQGSDTQYF
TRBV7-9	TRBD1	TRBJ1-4	TGTGCCAGCAGCCCCAGGGAGACAGGGACTGCAAATGAAAAACTGTTTTTT	CASSPRETGTANEKLFF
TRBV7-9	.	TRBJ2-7	TGTGCCAGCAGCTTAACGGTCTATGAGCAGTACTTC	CASSLTVYEQYF
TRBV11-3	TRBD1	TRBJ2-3	TGTGCCAGCAGCGGACGTGGGAGCGGGACAGGGGCAGATACGCAGTATTTT	CASSGRGSGTGADTQYF
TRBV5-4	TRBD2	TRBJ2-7	TGTGCCAGCAGCTTGGGGACTAGCGGCACCTACGAGCAGTACTTC	CASSLGTSGTYEQYF
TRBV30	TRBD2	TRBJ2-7	TGTGCCTGGATTGCGGGAGGGCCTTCCTACGAGCAGTACTTC	CAWIAGGPSYEQYF
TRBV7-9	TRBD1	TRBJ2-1	TGTGCCAGCAGCCAAGGACAGGGTAGGAATGAGCAGTTCTTC	CASSQGQGRNEQFF
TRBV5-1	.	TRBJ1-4	TGCGCCCCCACAGGGAGAGCTAATGAAAAACTGTTTTTT	CAPTGRANEKLFF
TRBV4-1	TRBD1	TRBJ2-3	TGCGCCAGCAGCCAAAGACAGGGTTCGGATACGCAGTATTTT	CASSQRQGSDTQYF
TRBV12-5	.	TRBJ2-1	TGTGCTAGTGGTTTGGTAAGCGAGCAGTTCTTC	CASGLVSEQFF
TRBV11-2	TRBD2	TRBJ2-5	TGTGCCAGCAGCTTCACTTTCGGGGCGGGAGCAGCAGAGACCCAGTACTTC	CASSFTFGAGAAETQYF
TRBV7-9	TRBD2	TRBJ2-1	TGTGCCAGCAGCCGACTAGCGGGAGCACTCTATGAGCAGTTCTTC	CASSRLAGALYEQFF
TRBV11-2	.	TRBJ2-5	TGTGCCAGCAGCTCCCTCAAGGGGGGGATTTCAGGAGAGACCCAGTACTTC	CASSSLKGGISGETQYF
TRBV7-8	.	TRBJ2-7	TGTGCCAGCAGCTTATGGGGCGGGGCCTCCTACGAGCAGTACTTC	CASSLWGGASYEQYF
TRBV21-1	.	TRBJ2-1	TGTGCCAGGGCTAGCGGACCTAACTACAATGAGCAGTTCTTC	CARASGPNYNEQFF
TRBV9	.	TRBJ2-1	TGTGCCAGCAGCGACATAGGGGCTTCCTACAATGAGCAGTTCTTC	CASSDIGASYNEQFF
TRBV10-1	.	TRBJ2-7	TGCGCCAGCAGTGATTCTCCGGGCAGGGGCCGCTACGAGCAGTACTTC	CASSDSPGRGRYEQYF
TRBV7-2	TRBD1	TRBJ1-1	TGTGCCAGCAGCTTAGTACATCCCGGGACAGATGAAGCTTTCTTT	CASSLVHPGTDEAFF
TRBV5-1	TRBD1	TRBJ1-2	TGCGCCAGCAGCCCGGGTACACAGGGGGCAGGCTACACCTTC	CASSPGTQGAGYTF
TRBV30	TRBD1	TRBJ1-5	TGTGCCTGGAGCGCACGGGACAGGGCTTTTCCGCCCCAGCATTTT	CAWSARDRAFPPQHF
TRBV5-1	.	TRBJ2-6	TGCGCCAGCAGCTTCCCGGACAGCTTCTCTGGGGCCAACGTCCTGACTTTC	CASSFPDSFSGANVLTF
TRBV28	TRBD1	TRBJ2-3	TGTGCCAGCAGTTCTGTAGGACAGGGGAAAACAGATACGCAGTATTTT	CASSSVGQGKTDTQYF
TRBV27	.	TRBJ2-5	TGTGCCAGCAGTGCACTGTCGAGGGAGACCCAGTACTTC	CASSALSRETQYF
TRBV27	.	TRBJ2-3	TGTGCCAGCAGTACCCATGAGGGCACAGATACGCAGTATTTT	CASSTHEGTDTQYF
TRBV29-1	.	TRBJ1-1	TGCAGCGGTTACACAGGAGACACTGAAGCTTTCTTT	CSGYTGDTEAFF
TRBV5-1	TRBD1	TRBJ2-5	TGCGCCAGCAGCTTGGGACAGGGGGTCTTGATAGAGACCCAGTACTTC	CASSLGQGVLIETQYF
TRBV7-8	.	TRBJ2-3	TGTGCCAGCAGCTTAGACAGTCACACAGATACGCAGTATTTT	CASSLDSHTDTQYF
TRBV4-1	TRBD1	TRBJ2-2	TGCGCCAGCAGCCAACCCTTGGCAGGGGGCAGAGCCGGGGAGCTGTTTTTT	CASSQPLAGGRAGELFF
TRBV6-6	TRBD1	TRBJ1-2	TGTGCCAGCAGTTACTTATTGGGACAGGGGGACACCTTC	CASSYLLGQGDTF
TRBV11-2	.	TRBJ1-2	TGTGCCAGCAGCTCCCGGACAGACTATGGCTACACCTTC	CASSSRTDYGYTF
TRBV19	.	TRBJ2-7	TGTGCCAGTAGTTCCCGGGACACCAGCCTGCAGTACTTC	CASSSRDTSLQYF
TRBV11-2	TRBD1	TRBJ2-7	TGTGCCAGCAGCTTCTGGCTGGGACAGGACTACGAGCAGTACTTC	CASSFWLGQDYEQYF
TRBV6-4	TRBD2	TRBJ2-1	TGTGCCAGCAGATCTGGACTAGCGGCGGGGAGCTCCTACAATGAGCAGTTCTTC	CASRSGLAAGSSYNEQFF
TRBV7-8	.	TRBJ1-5	TGTGCCAGCAGCTTAGAGTCGGTGAAGCCCCAGCATTTT	CASSLESVKPQHF
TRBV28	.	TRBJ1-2	TGTGCCAGCAGTTTAGGCGGGGCCGAGGGCTATGGCTACACCTTC	CASSLGGAEGYGYTF
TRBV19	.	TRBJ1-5	TGTGCCAGTAGTATGAGTCATGGGCACAATCAGCCCCAGCATTTT	CASSMSHGHNQPQHF
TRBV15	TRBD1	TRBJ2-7	TGTGCCACCAGCAGAGATCTCGCTCTGAAACAGGGGTTCCCATACGAGCAGTACTTC	CATSRDLALKQGFPYEQYF